The present TCR beta chain was sequenced within a study of tumor and adjacent non-tumor tissue in lung cancer. TCRbeta libraries were built with three rounds of nested PCR, modified from ARM-PCR. One entry per CDR3 protein, called by TCRdb with MiXCR from the multiplex PCR reads. The sample carries around 140,000 distinct CDR3 sequences, about 71% recorded once. The CDR3 is 17 amino acids. CDR1 KGHDR and CDR2 SFDVKD come from the germline V gene. V was pared by 2 bases and J by 3 bases, with 18 bases between. RNA was extracted from bulk tissue without any cell sorting. This receptor was taken from a man aged 60 to 69 with small cell lung cancer. The genes are TRBV24-1 and TRBJ2-5, with D perhaps assigned TRBD1 or TRBD2 (6 bases each). The sample taken for sequencing was lung tumor tissue. Written as DNA, the CDR3 is TGTGCCACCAGTGATTCCCGTTACGGGGGCAAGAAAGAGACCCAGTACTTC. Protein: CATSDSRYGGKKETQYF.